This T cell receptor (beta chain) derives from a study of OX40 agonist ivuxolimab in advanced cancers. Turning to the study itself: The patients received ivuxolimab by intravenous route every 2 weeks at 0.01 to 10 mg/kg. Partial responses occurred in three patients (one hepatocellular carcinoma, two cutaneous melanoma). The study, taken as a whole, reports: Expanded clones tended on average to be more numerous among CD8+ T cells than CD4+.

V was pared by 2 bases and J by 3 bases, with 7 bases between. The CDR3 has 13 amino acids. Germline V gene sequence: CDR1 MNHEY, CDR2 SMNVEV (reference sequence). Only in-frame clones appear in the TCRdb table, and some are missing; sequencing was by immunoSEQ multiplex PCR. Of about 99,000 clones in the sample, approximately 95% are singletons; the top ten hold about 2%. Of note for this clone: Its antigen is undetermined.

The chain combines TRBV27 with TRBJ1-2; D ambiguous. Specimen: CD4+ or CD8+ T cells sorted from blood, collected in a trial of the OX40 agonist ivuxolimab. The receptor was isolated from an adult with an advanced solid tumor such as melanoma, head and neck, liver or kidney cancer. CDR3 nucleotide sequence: TGTGCCAGCAGTTTAGGACTGGACTATGGCTACACCTTC. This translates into CASSLGLDYGYTF.